Listed here are 20 T cell receptor beta chains from one sample, sequenced in a study of T cells in Graves' hyperthyroidism and ophthalmopathy. TCR beta CDR3 sequences were amplified from RNA transcripts. The TCR CDR3 first-round RT-PCR relied on the HTBI primer set. TCRdb reprocessed the multiplex PCR reads via MiXCR and lists one record per CDR3 protein. Here the sample spans around 560,000 distinct CDR3 sequences, approximately 15% being singletons. The sample taken for sequencing was blood. Receptors originate from a young woman with Graves' hyperthyroidism.

This clonotype showed up many times. The CDR3: CASSPINTRRGSAYGYTF. The CDR3 nucleotides are TGTGCCAGCAGCCCCATTAACACCAGACGGGGCTCAGCCTATGGCTACACCTTC. The chain employs TRBV12-3 or TRBV12-4 and TRBJ1-2; D perhaps matches TRBD1 (5 bases). Trimming left V 6 bases short and J 4 bases short, with 27 bases between. There are 18 residues in the CDR3.

This clonotype was picked up many times. The chain uses TRBV12-3 or TRBV12-4 and TRBJ2-5; D is possibly TRBD2 (6 bases). Trimming left V 5 bases short and J 5 bases short, with 15 bases between. The CDR3 consists of 14 residues. CDR3 region: CASSPSARGETQYF. The DNA for the CDR3 is TGTGCCAGCAGTCCCTCAGCTCGGGGGGAGACCCAGTACTTC.

This clonotype was counted only a few times. The rearrangement links TRBV10-3 to TRBJ2-6; 10 bases map to TRBD2. CDR1 is ENHRY, CDR2 SYGVKD, per germline. The CDR3 consists of 19 residues. Trimming at V came to 0 bases and at J to 4 bases, leaving 9 bases not matched to a gene. CDR3 amino acids: CAISESTSGGASGANVLTF. The CDR3 coding sequence is TGTGCCATCAGTGAGTCGACCAGCGGGGGGGCTTCCGGGGCCAACGTCCTGACTTTC.

The sample holds a few counts of this clonotype. The CDR3 nucleotides read TGTGCCAGCAGCGTAGAGGGGACCGGGGAGACCCAGTACTTC. Amino acids: CASSVEGTGETQYF. The rearrangement uses TRBV9 and TRBJ2-5, with D tentatively TRBD1 or TRBD2 (5 bases each). V lost 0 bases and J 5 bases, leaving 11 bases between the germline ends. The CDR3 has 14 amino acids. Germline V lookup: CDR1 SGDLS, CDR2 YYNGEE.

About this clonotype: This may be a read error, as it is one base from a much larger clone. The rearrangement links TRBV7-9 to TRBJ2-1, with D perhaps matching TRBD2 (5 bases). The CDR3 loop spans 15 amino acids. From germline, CDR1 is SEHNR and CDR2 FQNEAQ (reference sequence). The V and J ends lost 7 bases and 2 bases respectively, with 15 bases between them. DNA of the CDR3: TGTGCCAGCAATTCCGGTTCTAGCCCCTACAATGAGCAGTTCTTC. Its protein product is CASNSGSSPYNEQFF.

This clonotype was detected many times. The chain has TRBV30 and TRBJ2-3; 15 nucleotides line up with TRBD2. Trimming cost V 3 bases and J 6 bases; bases outside gene matches: 4. This CDR3 is 15 amino acids long. Germline CDR1 reads GTSNPN; CDR2 reads SVGIG (reference sequence). The CDR3 loop reads CAWRGTSGGQDTQYF. The CDR3 bases are TGTGCCTGGAGGGGGACTAGCGGGGGGCAGGATACGCAGTATTTT.

The J gene is TRBJ2-1, the V gene TRBV27, with D perhaps TRBD2 (6 bases). The germline gives CDR1 MNHEY, CDR2 SMNVEV (reference sequence). There are 13 residues in the CDR3. V lost 9 bases to trimming and J lost 6 bases, with 15 bases between them. The CDR3 here is CARTSPGVNEQFF. CDR3 nucleotides: TGTGCCAGAACTAGCCCGGGCGTCAATGAGCAGTTCTTC.

The rearrangement links TRBV24-1 to TRBJ2-5, with no clear D. V was cut by 1 base and J by 2 bases, with 1 base left in between. Germline CDR1 and CDR2: KGHDR and SFDVKD. The CDR3 runs to 12 residues. The CDR3 here is CATSDLQETQYF. CDR3 in DNA: TGTGCCACCAGTGATTTACAAGAGACCCAGTACTTC.

This clonotype was counted only a few times. V and J are TRBV10-3 and TRBJ2-2; TRBD1 aligns across 9 bases. The ends lost 2 bases at V and 1 base at J; junction bases unmatched: 11. Germline CDR1 reads ENHRY; CDR2 reads SYGVKD. The CDR3 covers 19 residues. This chain's CDR3 is CAISERTGANLLNTGELFF. CDR3 sequence (DNA): TGTGCCATCAGTGAGCGGACAGGGGCGAACCTTTTGAACACCGGGGAGCTGTTTTTT.

CDR3 in amino acids: CASATRGNTGELFF. In DNA form, the CDR3 reads TGTGCCAGCGCAACAAGGGGGAACACCGGGGAGCTGTTTTTT. The rearrangement uses TRBV18 and TRBJ2-2, with a weak D call TRBD1 (5 bases). Germline CDR1 is KGHSH and CDR2 is LQKENI. This CDR3 is 14 amino acids long. Trimming cost V 8 bases and J 1 base, with 11 bases left between them.

This clonotype was observed many times. This CDR3 reads CSTGGSGDYNEQFF. DNA of the CDR3: TGCAGCACCGGGGGGTCAGGGGATTACAATGAGCAGTTCTTC. This sequence joins TRBV20-1 and TRBJ2-1; possibly TRBD2 for D (7 bases). From germline, CDR1 is DFQATT and CDR2 SNEGSKA (reference sequence). This CDR3 has 14 amino acids.

This clonotype was observed many times. The V call is TRBV15, the J call TRBJ1-5, with D perhaps TRBD1 (6 bases). Germline V CDR1 and CDR2: LNHNV, YYDKDF (reference sequence). V was cut by 0 bases and J by 5 bases, with 14 bases left in between. The CDR3 sequence is 16 residues long. CDR3 coding DNA: TGTGCCACCAGCAGAGATCTTAGGGGGACGTATCAGCCCCAGCATTTT. Amino acid sequence: CATSRDLRGTYQPQHF.

This clonotype was counted many times. The chain combines TRBV6-2 or TRBV6-3 with TRBJ2-7; a weak D match, TRBD1 (6 bases). The CDR3 contains 14 residues. V was clipped by 0 bases and J by 3 bases, with 9 bases between them. From germline, CDR1 is MNHEY and CDR2 SVGEGT. CDR3: CASSYSQGFYEQYF. CDR3 sequence (DNA): TGTGCCAGCAGTTACTCTCAGGGGTTCTACGAGCAGTACTTC.

This clonotype was counted only a few times. The rearrangement links TRBV5-1 to TRBJ1-1; no definite D call. Germline CDR1 is SGHRS and CDR2 is YFSETQ. Trimming removed 5 bases at V and 6 bases at J, with 14 bases between. The CDR3 loop spans 13 amino acids. The CDR3 sequence: CASSITGVAEAFF. CDR3 DNA sequence: TGCGCCAGCAGTATAACCGGGGTGGCTGAAGCTTTCTTT.

V usage is TRBV7-2 and J usage is TRBJ2-2; 7 positions agree with TRBD2. CDR3 size: 17 residues. The trim removed 11 bases at V and 5 bases at J, leaving 20 bases unmatched. Germline-derived CDR1 and CDR2 are SGHTA and FQGNSA. CDR3 protein: CADSALRSGRRTGELFF. In DNA form, the CDR3 reads TGTGCCGACTCGGCCCTTCGGTCCGGGAGGAGGACCGGGGAGCTGTTTTTT.

The rearrangement joins TRBV9 to TRBJ2-1; perhaps D is TRBD1 or TRBD2 (5 bases each). Trimming cost V 4 bases and J 4 bases, with 12 bases left between them. The CDR3 extends over 14 amino acids. The germline V gene has CDR1 SGDLS and CDR2 YYNGEE. The CDR3: CASSPLGVYNEQFF. The CDR3 nucleotides are TGTGCCAGCAGCCCCTTGGGGGTTTACAATGAGCAGTTCTTC.

This clonotype was counted many times. The junction and the germline gene differ at one end; a read error may be behind it. The V call is TRBV7-8, the J call TRBJ2-5; 7 bases are a match to TRBD1. CDR3 length: 12 amino acids. Germline CDR1 and CDR2: SGHVS and FQNEAQ. For the CDR3, the DNA is TGTGCCAGCAGCCTCCAACCGGGACAGAGGGACTTC. Residues: CASSLQPGQRDF.

The chain combines TRBV4-3 with TRBJ2-2; the D gene is possibly TRBD1 (6 bases). CDR3 length: 16 amino acids. Germline V gives CDR1 LGHNA, CDR2 YSLEER. V was trimmed by 0 bases and J by 2 bases, leaving 10 bases between them. The CDR3 region has the DNA TGCGCCAGCAGCCAAGATATGGGGACAAACACCGGGGAGCTGTTTTTT. Protein sequence: CASSQDMGTNTGELFF.

A few counts support this clonotype. This chain connects TRBV6-1 to TRBJ2-3, with TRBD1 identical over 8 bases. The CDR3 runs to 14 residues. CDR1 MNHNS and CDR2 SASEGT come from the germline V gene. With 6 bases clipped from V and 6 bases from J, the junction kept 8 bases outside the gene matches. The CDR3 reads CASRRQGLKDTQYF. The DNA of the CDR3 is TGTGCCAGCAGACGACAGGGGTTGAAGGATACGCAGTATTTT.

The chain joins TRBV28 to TRBJ2-5, with 8 bases matching TRBD1. The CDR3 is made up of 15 amino acids. The ends lost 6 bases at V and 4 bases at J; junction bases unmatched: 10. Germline-derived CDR1 and CDR2 are MDHEN and SYDVKM. In DNA, the CDR3 is TGTGCCAGCAGAAAAACAGGGGGGTTACGAGAGACCCAGTACTTC. Translation: CASRKTGGLRETQYF.